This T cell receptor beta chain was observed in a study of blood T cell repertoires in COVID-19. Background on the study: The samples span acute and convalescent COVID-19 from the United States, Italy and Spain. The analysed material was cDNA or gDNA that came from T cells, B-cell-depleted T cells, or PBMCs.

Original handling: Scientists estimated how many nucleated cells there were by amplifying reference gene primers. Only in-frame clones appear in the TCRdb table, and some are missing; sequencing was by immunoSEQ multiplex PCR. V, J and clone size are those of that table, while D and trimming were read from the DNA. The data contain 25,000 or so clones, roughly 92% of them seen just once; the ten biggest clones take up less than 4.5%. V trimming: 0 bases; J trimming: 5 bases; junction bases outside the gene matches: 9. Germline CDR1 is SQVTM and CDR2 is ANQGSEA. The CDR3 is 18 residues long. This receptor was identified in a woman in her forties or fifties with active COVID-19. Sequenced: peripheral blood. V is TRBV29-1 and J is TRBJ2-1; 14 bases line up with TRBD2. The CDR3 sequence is CSVEDPGTSGSRDNEQFF. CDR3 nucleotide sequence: TGCAGCGTTGAAGATCCGGGGACTAGCGGGAGTCGGGACAATGAGCAGTTCTTC.